Listed here are 20 T cell receptor beta chains from one sample, sequenced in a study of prognosis after radiotherapy for stage I lung cancer. TCR beta CDR3 was amplified from genomic DNA by two-round multiplex PCR. The first PCR round targeted every TRBV and TRBJ gene with specific primers. TCRdb ran MiXCR on the multiplex PCR reads and lists one entry per CDR3 protein. The sample carries about 59,000 distinct CDR3 sequences, approximately 26% recorded once. This material consisted of PBMCs, taken before or after stereotactic body radiation therapy (not recorded which). Source of these receptors: a donor aged 50 or older with non-small cell lung cancer.

This clonotype was counted at least ten times. The chain has TRBV12-3 or TRBV12-4 and TRBJ1-6, with a tentative D call TRBD1 (5 bases). V lost 7 bases to trimming and J lost 7 bases, with 11 bases between them. The CDR3 covers 13 residues. As DNA, the CDR3 is TGTGCCAGCACCTCCGGGGCAAATTCACCCCTCCACTTT. Its translation: CASTSGANSPLHF.

This clonotype was seen ten or more times. The chain couples TRBV2 to TRBJ2-7; D may be TRBD2 (5 bases). Germline loops: CDR1 SNHLY, CDR2 FYNNEI. This CDR3 is 12 amino acids long. The V end lost 4 bases, the J end lost 9 bases, and 13 bases lay between the germline ends. CDR3 region: CASSASRGGQYF. The CDR3 nucleotides read TGTGCCAGCAGTGCCTCCCGGGGTGGGCAGTACTTC.

This clonotype appeared many times. This chain links TRBV2 with TRBJ2-3; D is perhaps TRBD1 or TRBD2 (5 bases each). V was pared by 3 bases and J by 2 bases, with 12 bases between. Germline CDR1 SNHLY, CDR2 FYNNEI. This CDR3 comprises 15 residues. The CDR3 region is CASSDRGWYTDTQYF. In DNA, the CDR3 is TGTGCCAGCAGTGATCGGGGCTGGTACACAGATACGCAGTATTTT. Full variable domain (missing parts from reference TRBV2 and TRBJ2-3): EPEVTQTPSHQVTQMGQEVILRCVPISNHLYFYWYRQILGQKVEFLVSFYNNEISEKSEIFDDQFSVERPDGSNFTLKIRSTKLEDSAMYFCASSDRGWYTDTQYFGPGTRLTVL.

This clonotype was seen at least ten times. This chain connects TRBV2 to TRBJ2-7, with D perhaps TRBD2 (5 bases). The CDR3 runs to 14 residues. Germline assignment: CDR1 SNHLY and CDR2 FYNNEI. Trimming shortened V by 5 bases and J by 5 bases, and 16 bases separated the two germline ends. DNA for the CDR3: TGTGCCAGCAGTAAAACCGGGGTGATCAACGAGCAGTACTTC. Its translation is CASSKTGVINEQYF.

In its sample, this clonotype was seen many times. The chain links TRBV28 to TRBJ1-1; TRBD1 matches 8 bases. The CDR3 runs to 15 residues. With V trimmed by 3 bases and J by 2 bases, 5 bases remained unmatched. The V gene's germline CDR1 is MDHEN and CDR2 SYDVKM. CDR3 amino acids: CASSFQGAGNTEAFF. CDR3 DNA sequence: TGTGCCAGCAGTTTCCAGGGGGCCGGTAACACTGAAGCTTTCTTT.

This clonotype has ten or more counts. V gene TRBV19 combines with J gene TRBJ1-3; D might be TRBD1 (5 bases). The CDR3 totals 15 residues. V was shortened by 6 bases and J by 3 bases, with 15 bases between the two germline ends. Germline CDR1 is LNHDA and CDR2 is SQIVND (reference sequence). CDR3 sequence: CASSIGGGDGNTIYF. For the CDR3, the DNA is TGTGCCAGTAGCATCGGGGGAGGGGATGGAAACACCATATATTTT. The variable domain in full, with the rest retrieved from reference TRBV19 and TRBJ1-3, is DGGITQSPKYLFRKEGQNVTLSCEQNLNHDAMYWYRQDPGQGLRLIYYSQIVNDFQKGDIAEGYSVSREKKESFPLTVTSAQKNPTAFYLCASSIGGGDGNTIYFGEGSWLTVV.

Concerning this clonotype itself: This may be a read error: a much more frequent sequence differs by one nucleotide. The rearrangement links TRBV4-1 to TRBJ1-1; 9 bases line up with TRBD1. Germline V gene data show CDR1 as MGHRA and CDR2 as YSYEKL. The CDR3 covers 14 residues. J lost 7 bases, V lost 4 bases, and 7 bases had no gene match. The CDR3 loop is CASSRQRQGVEAFF. The CDR3, as DNA: TGCGCCAGCAGCCGACAGCGACAGGGGGTTGAAGCTTTCTTT.

Ten or more counts support this clonotype. The rearrangement uses TRBV6-9 and TRBJ2-1; the D gene is possibly TRBD2 (7 bases). The CDR3 is made up of 17 amino acids. Trimming shortened V by 2 bases and J by 0 bases, and 14 bases separated the two germline ends. Germline lookup yields CDR1 MNHGY and CDR2 SVAAGI. CDR3 protein: CASSYIRGASSYNEQFF. The DNA for the CDR3 is TGTGCCAGCAGTTATATTCGGGGGGCTAGCTCCTACAATGAGCAGTTCTTC.

This clonotype was observed many times. The V call is TRBV7-8, the J call TRBJ2-1; 12 bases are shared with TRBD2. This CDR3 region has 15 residues. In germline, CDR1 is SGHVS, CDR2 FQNEAQ. V was pared by 5 bases and J by 5 bases, with 4 bases of the junction left unmatched. CDR3 amino acids: CASSPLAGGHNEQFF. The CDR3 DNA sequence: TGTGCCAGCAGCCCACTAGCGGGGGGTCACAATGAGCAGTTCTTC.

This clonotype was seen many times. V usage is TRBV12-3 or TRBV12-4 and J usage is TRBJ2-3, with TRBD2 matching over 7 bases. This CDR3 is 16 amino acids long. The trim removed 4 bases at V and 1 base at J, leaving 8 bases unmatched. Here the CDR3 reads CASSSLGAGGTDTQYF. CDR3 bases: TGTGCCAGCAGTTCGCTGGGTGCGGGGGGCACAGATACGCAGTATTTT.

This clonotype was seen ten or more times. V usage is TRBV18 and J usage is TRBJ1-1; D is unclear. The CDR3 covers 15 residues. Germline V gene data show CDR1 as KGHSH and CDR2 as LQKENI. Trimming pared 0 bases from V and 2 bases from J, leaving 10 bases between. The CDR3 loop is CASSPPGRSNTEAFF. Written as DNA, the CDR3 is TGTGCCAGCTCACCACCCGGGAGGAGTAACACTGAAGCTTTCTTT.

In this sample, this clonotype turned up many times. The chain has TRBV20-1 and TRBJ2-7; 10 bases fit TRBD1. The CDR3 is made up of 14 amino acids. Looked up from germline, CDR1 is DFQATT and CDR2 is SNEGSKA (reference sequence). V shed 6 bases, J shed 2 bases, and the junction held 7 bases outside the gene matches. CDR3 in DNA: TGCAGTGCCTCGGGCGGGACAGGGGCCTACGAGCAGTACTTC. This sequence encodes CSASGGTGAYEQYF.

This clonotype was seen repeatedly, ten times or more. This chain uses TRBV20-1 with TRBJ2-5, with 8 bases identical to TRBD1. CDR1 and CDR2 from the germline V gene are DFQATT and SNEGSKA (reference sequence). This CDR3 has 16 residues. The J segment lost 4 bases and the V segment lost 5 bases, leaving 15 bases of the junction unmatched. CDR3 in amino acids: CSAGDITSGTGETQYF. CDR3 bases: TGCAGTGCTGGGGATATAACTTCCGGGACAGGAGAGACCCAGTACTTC.

This CDR3 is CASSSSGVMMKGDTGELFF. In nucleotides, the CDR3 is TGTGCCAGCAGCTCGTCAGGGGTTATGATGAAAGGGGACACCGGGGAGCTGTTTTTT. The J gene is TRBJ2-2, the V gene TRBV7-9, with a tentative D call TRBD1 (6 bases). The CDR3 loop spans 19 amino acids. V lost 4 bases and J lost 3, with 24 bases in between. Looked up from germline, CDR1 is SEHNR and CDR2 is FQNEAQ (reference sequence).

For this clonotype: A much larger clone lies one base from this, so it may be a read error. The J gene is TRBJ2-7, the V gene TRBV7-9; perhaps TRBD1 as D (6 bases). The germline V gene has CDR1 SEHNR and CDR2 FQNEAQ (reference sequence). The CDR3 is made up of 14 amino acids. CDR3 sequence: CASSLQTGLDEHYF. The CDR3 nucleotides read TGTGCCAGCAGCCTACAAACAGGGCTCGACGAGCATTACTTC.

To note about this clonotype: The junction departs from the called germline gene at one end, perhaps through a read error. The rearrangement joins TRBV20-1 to TRBJ2-2; 10 bases are a match to TRBD2. Germline CDR1 reads DFQATT; CDR2 reads SNEGSKA (reference sequence). The CDR3 totals 16 residues. In DNA form, the CDR3 reads TGCAGTGCTAGAGGGGGGGAGCGGGGGGGCACCGGGGAGCTGTTCTTT. Amino acids: CSARGGERGGTGELFF.

This clonotype was found many times. The J gene is TRBJ1-1, the V gene TRBV14; no clear D. The V and J ends lost 3 bases and 3 bases respectively, with 8 bases between them. Germline loops: CDR1 SGHDN, CDR2 FVKESK. The CDR3 extends over 13 amino acids. CDR3 amino acids: CASSQYFDTEAFF. CDR3 sequence (DNA): TGTGCCAGCAGCCAGTATTTTGACACTGAAGCTTTCTTT.

In this sample, this clonotype turned up many times. This chain connects TRBV7-2 to TRBJ1-3; maybe TRBD1 (5 bases). CDR1 SGHTA and CDR2 FQGNSA come from the germline V gene. This CDR3 is 16 amino acids long. Trimming took 1 base from V and 0 from J, leaving 10 bases between them. CDR3 sequence: CASSLGTTASGNTIYF. For the CDR3, the DNA is TGTGCCAGCAGCTTAGGCACGACAGCCTCTGGAAACACCATATATTTT.

For this clonotype: A read error may be the cause here, since a much bigger clone is one base away. V and J are TRBV9 and TRBJ2-5; D is possibly TRBD2 (6 bases). CDR1 is SGDLS, CDR2 YYNGEE, per germline. This CDR3 has 17 amino acids. The V end was cut by 0 bases, the J end by 2 bases, with 17 bases between. The CDR3 DNA sequence: TGTGCCAGCAGCGTAGCCACGTCTTGGGGGGTGCAAGAGACCCAGTACTTC. It is translated as CASSVATSWGVQETQYF.

Worth noting for this clonotype: One base away lies a much larger clone, so this may be a sequencing read error. This rearrangement joins TRBV5-4 to TRBJ1-1; no clear D gene. Germline assignment: CDR1 SGHNT and CDR2 YYREEE (reference sequence). Trimming shortened V by 10 bases and J by 0 bases, and 19 bases separated the two germline ends. The CDR3 has 15 residues. The CDR3 nucleotides read TGTGCCGTCACGAGGGTCCAGAACTTGAACACTGAAGCTTTCTTT. This encodes CAVTRVQNLNTEAFF.